This TCR beta chain originates from a study of blood T cell repertoires in COVID-19. Study-level information: COVID-19 samples from acute and convalescent phases originated in the United States, Italy and Spain. Nucleic acid was either cDNA or gDNA, and it came from T cells, B-cell-depleted T cells, or PBMCs.

As handled by the study authors: Amplifying reference gene primers gave estimates of nucleated cell counts. Assay used: immunoSEQ multiplex PCR; TCRdb lists only in-frame clones, some missing. V and J calls and clone size are those listed in that table; D and trimming were worked out from the DNA. The repertoire holds 66,000 or so clones, around 80% seen once, with roughly 9.7% in the top ten. The TCR originated in a human donor in a cohort sampled during active COVID-19. Sequencing was performed on peripheral blood.

The CDR3, as DNA: TGTGCCAGCAGCCAAGGGTCAGGGGATGGAAACACCATATATTTT. Its protein is CASSQGSGDGNTIYF. The rearrangement joins TRBV3-1 (or the pseudogene TRBV3-2) to TRBJ1-3, with a tentative D call TRBD1 (6 bases). Germline loops: CDR1 LGHDT, CDR2 YNNKEL (reference sequence). V lost 1 base, J lost 3 bases, and 10 bases lay in between. The CDR3 is 15 amino acids.